Below, 19 T cell receptor beta chains from the same sample are listed, as sequenced in a study of cytomegalovirus exposure and HLA in healthy donors. The PCR made use of 60 Vbeta and 13 Jbeta primers. Generated by immunoSEQ multiplex PCR, the TCRdb table keeps only in-frame clones and is missing some. The sample lists some 150,000 clones, approximately 87% seen once, with less than 2% in the top ten. The sequenced sample was PBMCs. These receptor sequences come from a man aged 35 to 55 in good health and CMV-seronegative.

The chain joins TRBV5-1 to TRBJ1-4, with 8 bases aligning to TRBD1. CDR1 is SGHRS and CDR2 is YFSETQ in the germline V gene. The CDR3 contains 15 residues. Unmatched junction bases numbered 6, after V lost 0 bases and J lost 8 bases. CDR3 residues: CASSLGQGAREKLFF. The DNA of the CDR3 is TGCGCCAGCAGCTTGGGTCAGGGGGCACGGGAAAAACTGTTTTTT.

The chain couples TRBV4-3 to TRBJ2-3; perhaps TRBD2 as D (6 bases). Per germline, CDR1 LGHNA and CDR2 YSLEER. The CDR3 runs to 15 residues. V was pared by 3 bases and J by 0 bases, with 10 bases between. This CDR3 reads CASSQNGGSTDTQYF. The DNA of the CDR3 is TGCGCCAGCAGCCAGAACGGGGGAAGCACAGATACGCAGTATTTT.

The chain couples TRBV5-1 to TRBJ2-5; tentative D call: TRBD2 (5 bases). Trimming pared 1 base from V and 3 bases from J, leaving 13 bases between. Germline-derived CDR1 and CDR2 are SGHRS and YFSETQ. The CDR3 is 15 residues long. The CDR3 nucleotides read TGCGCCAGCAGCTTGCTTGGCGGGCCTGAAGAGACCCAGTACTTC. Its protein product is CASSLLGGPEETQYF.

The V gene is TRBV2, the J gene TRBJ2-5, with TRBD1 matching over 8 bases. Trimming took 4 bases from V and 1 from J; bases not matched to a gene: 2. Germline-derived CDR1 and CDR2 are SNHLY and FYNNEI. The CDR3 extends over 14 amino acids. The CDR3 nucleotides read TGTGCCAGCAGTGGGACAGGGTCCCAAGAGACCCAGTACTTC. As protein: CASSGTGSQETQYF. Full variable domain (outside the CDR3, taken from reference TRBV2 and TRBJ2-5): EPEVTQTPSHQVTQMGQEVILRCVPISNHLYFYWYRQILGQKVEFLVSFYNNEISEKSEIFDDQFSVERPDGSNFTLKIRSTKLEDSAMYFCASSGTGSQETQYFGPGTRLLVL.

The genes are TRBV29-1 and TRBJ2-7, with 10 bases aligning to TRBD1. CDR3 length equals 14 residues. J lost 2 bases, V lost 6 bases, and 7 bases had no gene match. Germline assignment: CDR1 SQVTM and CDR2 ANQGSEA. The CDR3 nucleotides are TGCAGCGTCGGGGTGGGGACAGGGGCCTACGAGCAGTACTTC. Its translation: CSVGVGTGAYEQYF.

The chain couples TRBV11-2 to TRBJ2-7; D may be TRBD1 (5 bases). The germline V gene has CDR1 SGHAT and CDR2 FQNNGV. The CDR3 runs to 12 residues. Trimming shortened V by 1 base and J by 6 bases, and 7 bases separated the two germline ends. This CDR3 reads CASSLAGFEQYF. The CDR3 DNA is TGTGCCAGCAGCTTAGCAGGGTTCGAGCAGTACTTC.

This sequence joins TRBV7-8 and TRBJ2-3; the D gene is possibly TRBD1 (6 bases). The CDR3 has 16 amino acids. Germline V gene data show CDR1 as SGHVS and CDR2 as FQNEAQ. Between the trimmed V and J ends, which lost 4 bases and 4 bases, there was a span of 18 bases. CDR3 in DNA: TGTGCCAGCAGCTACCTTCCAGGGGTGGGCGCAGATACGCAGTATTTT. Translation gives CASSYLPGVGADTQYF.

V usage is TRBV7-2 and J usage is TRBJ2-7; no clear D gene. The CDR3 runs 12 residues. Germline-derived CDR1 and CDR2 are SGHTA and FQGNSA. Trimming pared 3 bases from V and 4 bases from J, leaving 7 bases between. The CDR3 protein is CASSFDGYEQYF. The CDR3 nucleotides are TGTGCCAGCAGCTTTGACGGGTACGAGCAGTACTTC.

The chain joins TRBV5-6 to TRBJ1-4; 7 nucleotides match TRBD1. This CDR3 is built from 14 residues. Per the germline V gene, CDR1 is SGHDT and CDR2 is YYEEEE. V was pared by 2 bases and J by 6 bases, with 4 bases of the junction left unmatched. The CDR3 nucleotides are TGTGCCAGCAGCTTCAGGACAGGCTATGAAAAACTGTTTTTT. Encoded protein: CASSFRTGYEKLFF.

The J gene is TRBJ1-5, the V gene TRBV7-2; D is perhaps TRBD1 (5 bases). Between the trimmed V and J ends, which lost 3 bases and 3 bases, there was a span of 15 bases. CDR1 SGHTA and CDR2 FQGNSA come from the germline V gene. The CDR3 loop spans 16 amino acids. DNA of the CDR3: TGTGCCAGCAGCTTGGGAACTTGGGGGGACAATCAGCCCCAGCATTTT. Protein sequence: CASSLGTWGDNQPQHF.

Regarding this clone: The identical CDR3 is also encoded by other nucleotide sequences in the sample. The chain employs TRBV9 and TRBJ1-1; 8 bases map to TRBD1. Trimming removed 0 bases from V and 4 bases from J; junction bases left unmatched: 2. The CDR3 length is 14 residues. CDR1 and CDR2 from the germline V gene are SGDLS and YYNGEE. DNA for the CDR3: TGTGCCAGCAGCGTAGAGGGGACAGGCACTGAAGCTTTCTTT. Its translation: CASSVEGTGTEAFF.

The chain combines TRBV7-9 with TRBJ1-4, with TRBD1 identical over 7 bases. This CDR3 has 14 amino acids. Per germline, CDR1 SEHNR and CDR2 FQNEAQ (reference sequence). The V and J ends lost 6 bases and 4 bases, in that order; junction bases with no gene match: 5. DNA of the CDR3: TGTGCCAGCAGGACTACAGGGGATAATGAAAAACTGTTTTTT. The encoded protein is CASRTTGDNEKLFF.

This clone was picked up one time. The chain employs TRBV5-1 and TRBJ1-3; 10 bases are shared with TRBD1. CDR1 SGHRS and CDR2 YFSETQ come from the germline V gene. The CDR3 runs to 15 residues. The V gene end was trimmed by 3 bases and the J gene end by 2 bases; junction bases not matched to a gene: 2. The CDR3: CASSWGQGTGNTIYF. As DNA, the CDR3 is TGCGCCAGCAGCTGGGGACAGGGGACTGGAAACACCATATATTTT.

V gene TRBV27 combines with J gene TRBJ2-1, with D maybe TRBD2 (5 bases). Germline-derived CDR1 and CDR2 are MNHEY and SMNVEV (reference sequence). This CDR3 is built from 12 residues. Trimming stripped 5 bases from V and 16 bases from J, with 18 bases between. The DNA for the CDR3 is TGTGCCAGCAGTACCCCTTCGGGGTTCGGCTTCTTC. It yields the protein CASSTPSGFGFF.

The V gene is TRBV10-3, the J gene TRBJ2-2, with 8 bases fitting TRBD2. V trimming: 6 bases; J trimming: 1 base; junction bases outside the gene matches: 7. This CDR3 has 16 amino acids. CDR1 is ENHRY, CDR2 SYGVKD, per germline. Here the CDR3 reads CAIRNRLAKNTGELFF. CDR3 sequence (DNA): TGTGCCATCAGGAACAGACTAGCGAAGAACACCGGGGAGCTGTTTTTT.

The J gene is TRBJ1-4, the V gene TRBV4-1, with D hard to call. This CDR3 region has 15 residues. Germline CDR1 and CDR2: MGHRA and YSYEKL. V lost 0 bases and J 7 bases, leaving 12 bases between the germline ends. CDR3 sequence: CASSQDGLFAEKLFF. Written as DNA, the CDR3 is TGCGCCAGCAGCCAAGACGGGTTATTCGCTGAAAAACTGTTTTTT.

V and J are TRBV27 and TRBJ1-2; D unclear. Trimming stripped 5 bases from V and 4 bases from J, with 14 bases between. Germline V gene data show CDR1 as MNHEY and CDR2 as SMNVEV (reference sequence). The CDR3 runs to 14 residues. The chain's CDR3 is CASSPMAVGYGYTF. The CDR3 coding sequence is TGTGCCAGCAGTCCGATGGCGGTGGGCTATGGCTACACCTTC.

This clone has only a few counts. The chain couples TRBV9 to TRBJ2-2; no reliable D call. Per the germline V gene, CDR1 is SGDLS and CDR2 is YYNGEE. The CDR3 covers 15 residues. V shed 4 bases and J shed 4 bases, with 14 bases lying between them. This CDR3 reads CASSPFGPGTGELFF. DNA for the CDR3: TGTGCCAGCAGCCCTTTTGGGCCTGGCACCGGGGAGCTGTTTTTT.

In this sample, this clone turned up a few times. The chain uses TRBV7-3 and TRBJ2-5, with 8 positions matching TRBD2. The CDR3 has 16 residues. Per germline, CDR1 SGHTA and CDR2 FQGTGA. The V gene end was trimmed by 1 base and the J gene end by 2 bases; junction bases not matched to a gene: 6. The CDR3 DNA sequence: TGTGCCAGCAGCTTAAACGGGGGGGGATTACAAGAGACCCAGTACTTC. This encodes CASSLNGGGLQETQYF. The whole variable domain, remainder taken from reference TRBV7-3 and TRBJ2-5, is GAGVSQTPSNKVTEKGKYVELRCDPISGHTALYWYRQSLGQGPEFLIYFQGTGAADDSGLPNDRFFAVRPEGSVSTLKIQRTERGDSAVYLCASSLNGGGLQETQYFGPGTRLLVL.